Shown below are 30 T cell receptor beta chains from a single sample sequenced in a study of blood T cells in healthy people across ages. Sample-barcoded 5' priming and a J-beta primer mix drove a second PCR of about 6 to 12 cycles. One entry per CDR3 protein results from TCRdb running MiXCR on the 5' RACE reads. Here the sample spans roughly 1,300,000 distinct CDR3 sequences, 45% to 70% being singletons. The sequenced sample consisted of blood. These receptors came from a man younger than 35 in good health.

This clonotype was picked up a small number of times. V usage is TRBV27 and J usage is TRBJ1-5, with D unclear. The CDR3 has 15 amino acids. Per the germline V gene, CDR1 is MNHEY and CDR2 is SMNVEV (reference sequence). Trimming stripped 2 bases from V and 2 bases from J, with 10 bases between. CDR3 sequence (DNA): TGTGCCAGCAGTTTAGCCGGAGAGGGCAATCAGCCCCAGCATTTT. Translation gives CASSLAGEGNQPQHF.

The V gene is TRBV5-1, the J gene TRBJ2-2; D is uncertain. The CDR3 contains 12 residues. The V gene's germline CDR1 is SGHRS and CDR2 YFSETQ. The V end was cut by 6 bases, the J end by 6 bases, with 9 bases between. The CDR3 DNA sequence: TGCGCCAGCACCATCGCAGCCGGGGAGCTGTTTTTT. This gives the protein CASTIAAGELFF.

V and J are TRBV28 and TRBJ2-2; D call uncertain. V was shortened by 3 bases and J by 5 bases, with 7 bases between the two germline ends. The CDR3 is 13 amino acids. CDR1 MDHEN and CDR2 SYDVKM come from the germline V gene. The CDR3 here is CASSFRMTGELFF. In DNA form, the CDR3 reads TGTGCCAGCAGTTTTCGGATGACCGGGGAGCTGTTTTTT.

CDR3: CSVETRWAGGQYEQYF. Here the CDR3 DNA reads TGCAGCGTTGAGACAAGGTGGGCAGGGGGCCAGTACGAGCAGTACTTC. The V and J genes are TRBV29-1 and TRBJ2-7; 8 nucleotides line up with TRBD1. V shed 3 bases and J 4 bases; nucleotides not matched to a gene: 14. CDR1 is SQVTM, CDR2 ANQGSEA, per germline. This CDR3 region has 16 residues.

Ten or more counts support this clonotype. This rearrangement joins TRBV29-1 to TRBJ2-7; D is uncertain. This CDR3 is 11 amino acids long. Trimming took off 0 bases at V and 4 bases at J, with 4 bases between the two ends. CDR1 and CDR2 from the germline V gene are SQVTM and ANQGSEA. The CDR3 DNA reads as TGCAGCGTTGAAGAGGGGTACGAGCAGTACTTC. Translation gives CSVEEGYEQYF.

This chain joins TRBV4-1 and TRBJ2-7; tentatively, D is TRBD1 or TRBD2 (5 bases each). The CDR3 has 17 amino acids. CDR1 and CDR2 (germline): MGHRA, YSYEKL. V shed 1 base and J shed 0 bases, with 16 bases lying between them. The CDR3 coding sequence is TGCGCCAGCAGCCAAGGTTCCCCTTCCGGGACCTCCTACGAGCAGTACTTC. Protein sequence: CASSQGSPSGTSYEQYF.

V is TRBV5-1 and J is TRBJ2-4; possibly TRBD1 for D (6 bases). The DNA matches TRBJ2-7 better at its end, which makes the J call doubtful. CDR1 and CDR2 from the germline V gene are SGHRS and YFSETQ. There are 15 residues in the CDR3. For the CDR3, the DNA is TGCGCCAGCAGCTTGGGACTCAGACAGGACTACGAGCAGTACTTC. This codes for CASSLGLRQDYEQYF.

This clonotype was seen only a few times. The CDR3 region has the DNA TGTGCCAGCAGTTTGGGCCAGCGCTATAATGAGCAGTTCTTC. The encoded protein is CASSLGQRYNEQFF. The rearrangement uses TRBV27 and TRBJ2-1, with unresolved D. Trimming took 3 bases from V and 7 from J, leaving 13 bases between them. The CDR3 has 14 amino acids. Germline-derived CDR1 and CDR2 are MNHEY and SMNVEV (reference sequence).

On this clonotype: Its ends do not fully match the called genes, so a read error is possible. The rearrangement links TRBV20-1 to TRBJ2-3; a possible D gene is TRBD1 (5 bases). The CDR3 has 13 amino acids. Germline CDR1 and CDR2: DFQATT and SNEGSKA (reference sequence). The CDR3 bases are TGCAGTGCTAGGATACGGAGCACAGGTACGCAGTATTTT. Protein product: CSARIRSTGTQYF.

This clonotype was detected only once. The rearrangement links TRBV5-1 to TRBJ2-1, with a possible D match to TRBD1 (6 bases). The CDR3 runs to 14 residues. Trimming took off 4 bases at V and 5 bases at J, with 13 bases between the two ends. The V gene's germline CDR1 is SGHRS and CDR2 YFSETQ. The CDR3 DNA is TGCGCCAGCAGCACGGGACAAAAAAACAATGAGCAGTTCTTC. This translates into CASSTGQKNNEQFF.

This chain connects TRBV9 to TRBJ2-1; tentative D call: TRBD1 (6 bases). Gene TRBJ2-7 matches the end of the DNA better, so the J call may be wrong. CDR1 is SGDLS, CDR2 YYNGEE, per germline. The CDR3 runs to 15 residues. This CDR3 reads CASSVVTQGRNEQYF. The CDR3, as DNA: TGTGCCAGCAGCGTAGTAACGCAGGGGCGCAATGAGCAGTACTTC.

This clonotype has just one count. The CDR3: CASSSGLSVTEAFF. CDR3 coding DNA: TGTGCCAGCAGCTCAGGACTAAGCGTGACTGAAGCTTTCTTT. V and J are TRBV7-2 and TRBJ1-1; no reliable D call. The ends were cut back, 4 bases at V and 5 bases at J, with 14 bases in the middle. The CDR3 consists of 14 residues. In germline, CDR1 is SGHTA, CDR2 FQGNSA. The whole variable domain, remainder taken from reference TRBV7-2 and TRBJ1-1, is GAGVSQSPSNKVTEKGKDVELRCDPISGHTALYWYRQSLGQGLEFLIYFQGNSAPDKSGLPSDRFSAERTGGSVSTLTIQRTQQEDSAVYLCASSSGLSVTEAFFGQGTRLTVV.

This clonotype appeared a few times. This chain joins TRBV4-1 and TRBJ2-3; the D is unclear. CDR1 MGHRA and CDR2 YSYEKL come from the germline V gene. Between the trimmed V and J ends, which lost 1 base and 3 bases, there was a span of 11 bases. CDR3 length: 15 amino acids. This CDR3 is CASSQVKVGTDTQYF. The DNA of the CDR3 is TGCGCCAGCAGCCAAGTCAAGGTCGGGACAGATACGCAGTATTTT.

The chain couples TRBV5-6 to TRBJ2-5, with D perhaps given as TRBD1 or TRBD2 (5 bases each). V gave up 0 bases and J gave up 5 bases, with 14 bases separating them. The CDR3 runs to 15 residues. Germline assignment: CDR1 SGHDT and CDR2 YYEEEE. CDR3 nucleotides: TGTGCCAGCAGCTTGGGTCCCGGGGCCGGGGAGACCCAGTACTTC. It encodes CASSLGPGAGETQYF.

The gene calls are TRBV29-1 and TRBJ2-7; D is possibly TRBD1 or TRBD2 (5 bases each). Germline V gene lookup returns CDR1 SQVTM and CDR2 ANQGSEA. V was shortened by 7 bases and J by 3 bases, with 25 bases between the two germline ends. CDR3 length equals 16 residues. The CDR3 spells CSAVLPGPEHGYEQYF. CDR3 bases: TGCAGCGCCGTCCTCCCGGGGCCGGAACACGGCTACGAGCAGTACTTC.

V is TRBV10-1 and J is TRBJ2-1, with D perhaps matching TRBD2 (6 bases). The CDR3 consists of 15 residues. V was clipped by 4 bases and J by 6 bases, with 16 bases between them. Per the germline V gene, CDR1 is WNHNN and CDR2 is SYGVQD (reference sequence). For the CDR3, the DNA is TGCGCCAGCAGTGGGGTAGGGGACTTTATCAATGAGCAGTTCTTC. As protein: CASSGVGDFINEQFF.

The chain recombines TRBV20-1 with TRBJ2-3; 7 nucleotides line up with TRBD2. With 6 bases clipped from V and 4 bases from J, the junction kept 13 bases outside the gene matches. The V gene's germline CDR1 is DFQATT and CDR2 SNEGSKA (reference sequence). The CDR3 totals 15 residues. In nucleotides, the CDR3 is TGCAGTGCCCATTACACTAGCGCACTTTCAGATACGCAGTATTTT. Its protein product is CSAHYTSALSDTQYF.

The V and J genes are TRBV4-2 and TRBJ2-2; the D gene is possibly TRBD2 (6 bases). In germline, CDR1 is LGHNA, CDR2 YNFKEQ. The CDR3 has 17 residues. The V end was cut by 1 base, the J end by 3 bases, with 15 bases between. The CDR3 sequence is CASSQALGGGDTGELFF. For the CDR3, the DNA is TGTGCCAGCAGCCAAGCCCTTGGTGGCGGGGACACCGGGGAGCTGTTTTTT.

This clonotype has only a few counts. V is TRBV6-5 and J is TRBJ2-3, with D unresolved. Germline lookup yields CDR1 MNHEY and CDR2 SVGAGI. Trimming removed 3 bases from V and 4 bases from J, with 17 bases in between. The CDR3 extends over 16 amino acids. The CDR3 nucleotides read TGTGCCAGCAGTTATTCCCGTCGGGCAGGTCCAGATACGCAGTATTTT. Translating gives CASSYSRRAGPDTQYF.

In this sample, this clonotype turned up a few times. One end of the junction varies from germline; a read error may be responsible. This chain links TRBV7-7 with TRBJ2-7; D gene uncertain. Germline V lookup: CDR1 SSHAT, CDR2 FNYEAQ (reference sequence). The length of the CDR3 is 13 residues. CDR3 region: CASSLMASYEQYF. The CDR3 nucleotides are TGTGCTAGCAGCTTAATGGCCTCCTACGAGCAGTACTTC.

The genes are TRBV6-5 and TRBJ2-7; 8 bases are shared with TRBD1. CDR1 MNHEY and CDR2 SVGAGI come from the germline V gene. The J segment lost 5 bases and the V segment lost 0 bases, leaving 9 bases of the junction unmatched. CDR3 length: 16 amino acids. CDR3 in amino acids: CASSYSFGTGYDEQYF. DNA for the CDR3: TGTGCCAGCAGTTACTCCTTCGGGACAGGATATGACGAGCAGTACTTC.

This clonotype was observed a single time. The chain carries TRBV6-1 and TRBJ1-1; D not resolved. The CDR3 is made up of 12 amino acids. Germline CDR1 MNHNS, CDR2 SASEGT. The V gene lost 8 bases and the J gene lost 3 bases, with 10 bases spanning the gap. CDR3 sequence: CASVRVYTEAFF. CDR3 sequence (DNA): TGTGCCAGCGTCCGGGTCTACACTGAAGCTTTCTTT.

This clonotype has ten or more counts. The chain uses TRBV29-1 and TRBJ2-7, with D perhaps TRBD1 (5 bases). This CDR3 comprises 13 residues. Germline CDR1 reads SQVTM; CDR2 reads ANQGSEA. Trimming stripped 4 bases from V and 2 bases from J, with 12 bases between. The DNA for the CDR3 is TGCAGCGTTGGGGGCGTGGGGACCTACGAGCAGTACTTC. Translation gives CSVGGVGTYEQYF.

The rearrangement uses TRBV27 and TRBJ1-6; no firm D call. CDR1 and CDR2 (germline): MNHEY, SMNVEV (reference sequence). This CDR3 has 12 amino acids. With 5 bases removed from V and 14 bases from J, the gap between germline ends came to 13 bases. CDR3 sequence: CASSGMVGALHF. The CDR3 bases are TGTGCCAGCAGTGGTATGGTGGGCGCCCTCCACTTT.

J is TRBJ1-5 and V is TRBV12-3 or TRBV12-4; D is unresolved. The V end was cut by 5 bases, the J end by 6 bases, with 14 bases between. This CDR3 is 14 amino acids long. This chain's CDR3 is CASSLGLDFQPQHF. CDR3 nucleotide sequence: TGTGCCAGCAGTCTTGGGTTGGACTTTCAGCCCCAGCATTTT.

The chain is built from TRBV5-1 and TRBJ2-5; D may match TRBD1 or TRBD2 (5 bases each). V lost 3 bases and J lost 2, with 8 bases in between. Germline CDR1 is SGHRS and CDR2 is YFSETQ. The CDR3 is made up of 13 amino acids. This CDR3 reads CASSWDLQETQYF. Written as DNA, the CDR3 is TGCGCCAGCAGCTGGGACCTTCAAGAGACCCAGTACTTC. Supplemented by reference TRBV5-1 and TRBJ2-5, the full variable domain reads KAGVTQTPRYLIKTRGQQVTLSCSPISGHRSVSWYQQTPGQGLQFLFEYFSETQRNKGNFPGRFSGRQFSNSRSEMNVSTLELGDSALYLCASSWDLQETQYFGPGTRLLVL.

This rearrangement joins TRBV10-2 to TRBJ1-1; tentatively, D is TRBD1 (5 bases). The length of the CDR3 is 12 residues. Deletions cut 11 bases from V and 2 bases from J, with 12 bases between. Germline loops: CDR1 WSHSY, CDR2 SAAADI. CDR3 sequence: CAGGEENTEAFF. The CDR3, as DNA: TGCGCCGGGGGGGAGGAAAACACTGAAGCTTTCTTT.

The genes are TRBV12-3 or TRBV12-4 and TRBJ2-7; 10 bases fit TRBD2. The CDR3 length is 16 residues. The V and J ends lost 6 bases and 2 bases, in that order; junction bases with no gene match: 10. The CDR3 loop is CASSTPTSGHAYEQYF. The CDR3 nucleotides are TGTGCCAGCAGCACCCCGACTAGCGGGCATGCCTACGAGCAGTACTTC.

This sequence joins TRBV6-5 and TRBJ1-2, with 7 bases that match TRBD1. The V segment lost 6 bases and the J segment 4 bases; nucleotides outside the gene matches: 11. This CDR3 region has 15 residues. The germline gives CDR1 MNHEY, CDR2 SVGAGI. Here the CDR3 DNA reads TGTGCCAGCAGCCTGTCCCCTGACAGGGCCTATGGCTACACCTTC. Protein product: CASSLSPDRAYGYTF.

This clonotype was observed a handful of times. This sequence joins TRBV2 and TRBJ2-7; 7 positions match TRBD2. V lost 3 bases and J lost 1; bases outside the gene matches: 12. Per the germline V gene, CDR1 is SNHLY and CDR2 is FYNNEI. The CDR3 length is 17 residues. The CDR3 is CASSDSSLLAASYEQYF. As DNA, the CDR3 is TGTGCCAGCAGTGACTCCTCTCTCCTAGCGGCATCCTACGAGCAGTACTTC.